A selection of T cell receptor beta chains follows, all from one sample in a study of cytomegalovirus exposure and HLA in healthy donors. Profiled with immunoSEQ multiplex PCR; TCRdb holds only in-frame clones, not every one. Of fewer than 250,000 clones in the sample, 79% are singletons; the top ten hold approximately 1.5%. The specimen sequenced was PBMCs. All receptors come from a woman between 18 and 29 years old in good health and CMV-seronegative. The CDR3 runs from the conserved cysteine through the conserved F or W. Each record gives: D gene, CDR3 length, J gene, clone size, V gene, CDR3 protein, CDR3 DNA. D genes are given only for firm matches. Clone size is shown for a subset of rows, as once, few, many or a class of expanded clone.

>TRBD1|13|TRBJ1-2|-|TRBV2
CASSDDRAYGYTF
TGTGCCAGCAGTGACGACAGGGCTTATGGCTACACCTTC
>TRBD2|15|TRBJ2-7|-|TRBV2
CASKSGRAVNNEQYF
TGTGCCAGCAAGAGCGGGAGGGCCGTGAACAACGAGCAGTACTTC
>-|15|TRBJ2-3|-|TRBV7-6
CASSLAGGFTDTQYF
TGTGCCAGCAGCTTAGCGGGGGGTTTCACAGATACGCAGTATTTT
>-|13|TRBJ2-4|-|TRBV29-1
CSVVWQGSTIQYF
TGCAGCGTTGTGTGGCAGGGATCCACCATTCAGTACTTC
>-|15|TRBJ2-6|-|TRBV5-1
CASRDLFSGANVLTF
TGCGCCAGCAGAGACTTGTTCTCTGGGGCCAACGTCCTGACTTTC
>-|14|TRBJ1-3|few|TRBV7-9
CASSLMRQGNTIYF
TGTGCCAGCAGCTTAATGCGACAAGGAAACACCATATATTTT
>TRBD2|15|TRBJ2-1|-|TRBV7-3
CASSELAGTYNEQFF
TGTGCCAGCAGCGAACTAGCGGGGACCTACAATGAGCAGTTCTTC
>-|17|TRBJ1-6|-|TRBV7-2
CASSSVQMRVSNSPLHF
TGTGCCAGCAGCTCGGTTCAGATGAGGGTATCCAATTCACCCCTCCACTTT
>TRBD2|14|TRBJ2-1|-|TRBV7-9
CASSPGLARGEQFF
TGTGCCAGCAGCCCGGGACTAGCGAGAGGGGAGCAGTTCTTC
>-|11|TRBJ1-4|once|TRBV19
CASSLERELFF
TGTGCCAGTAGTCTGGAGAGGGAACTGTTTTTT
>TRBD2|16|TRBJ2-3|-|TRBV7-2
CANQRGPGEFTDTQYF
TGTGCCAACCAGCGGGGGCCGGGGGAGTTCACAGATACGCAGTATTTT
>-|14|TRBJ1-2|-|TRBV25-1
CASSGGPPIYGYTF
TGTGCCAGCAGTGGGGGGCCGCCGATCTATGGCTACACCTTC
>TRBD1|14|TRBJ1-3|-|TRBV5-1
CASSSGTGIYTIYF
TGCGCCAGCAGCTCCGGGACAGGGATATACACCATATATTTT
>-|16|TRBJ2-3|-|TRBV7-9
CASSSTEERNTDTQYF
TGTGCCAGCAGCTCGACGGAGGAGCGGAACACAGATACGCAGTATTTT
>-|13|TRBJ2-5|-|TRBV6-5
CASSYLTPETQYF
TGTGCCAGCAGTTATTTGACACCAGAGACCCAGTACTTC
>TRBD1|14|TRBJ1-4|-|TRBV29-1
CSVDVGTGGEKLFF
TGCAGCGTTGACGTCGGGACAGGGGGTGAAAAACTGTTTTTT
>-|14|TRBJ2-7|-|TRBV27
CASSLQGSSYEQYF
TGTGCCAGCAGTTTACAGGGGAGCTCCTACGAGCAGTACTTC
>-|16|TRBJ1-1|-|TRBV6-6
CASSPSGGRALSEAFF
TGTGCCAGCAGTCCATCGGGGGGGCGGGCTCTATCTGAAGCTTTCTTT
>-|15|TRBJ1-1|once|TRBV11-2
CASSLGWAGNTEAFF
TGTGCCAGCAGCTTAGGGTGGGCTGGGAACACTGAAGCTTTCTTT
>TRBD1|15|TRBJ2-3|once|TRBV28
CASRRGTGGLDTQYF
TGTGCCAGCAGACGGGGGACAGGGGGCTTGGATACGCAGTATTTT
>TRBD1|15|TRBJ1-1|-|TRBV28
CASSLTGGLNTEAFF
TGTGCCAGCAGTTTGACAGGGGGGCTGAACACTGAAGCTTTCTTT
>TRBD2|15|TRBJ2-5|-|TRBV7-8
CASSSSGGARETQYF
TGTGCCAGCAGCTCTAGCGGGGGGGCCCGGGAGACCCAGTACTTC
>-|15|TRBJ1-1|few|TRBV6-5
CASSYNEVTNTEAFF
TGTGCCAGCAGTTACAACGAGGTCACGAACACTGAAGCTTTCTTT
>-|16|TRBJ2-7|-|TRBV19
CASSIDPGRGSYEQYF
TGTGCCAGTAGTATAGATCCCGGCCGAGGATCCTACGAGCAGTACTTC
>TRBD1|16|TRBJ1-2|-|TRBV4-3
CASSQDLRDRNYGYTF
TGCGCCAGCAGCCAAGATTTGCGGGACAGGAACTATGGCTACACCTTC